The clone carrying this TCR beta chain was counted many times. This entry belongs to a study of T cells of healthy individuals. Via MiXCR, TCRdb re-called the 5' RACE reads, giving one row per CDR3 protein. The sample shows some 82,000 distinct CDR3 sequences, more than 5% of them seen only once. The CDR3 covers 15 residues. Germline V lookup: CDR1 SQVTM, CDR2 ANQGSEA. V lost 4 bases and J lost 4; bases outside the gene matches: 8. This receptor was identified in a female donor in good health. The chain links TRBV29-1 to TRBJ2-3; 10 nucleotides match TRBD2. The CDR3 protein is CSVGASGRSADTQYF. CDR3 coding DNA: TGCAGCGTTGGGGCTAGCGGGAGATCGGCAGATACGCAGTATTTT.